The present entry profiles one TCR beta chain with its context. Germline CDR1 MNHEY, CDR2 SVGEGT. This CDR3 comprises 17 residues. V was clipped by 6 bases and J by 7 bases; unmatched bases: 20. Via MiXCR, TCRdb re-called the 5' RACE reads, giving one row per CDR3 protein. The data hold about 260,000 distinct CDR3 sequences, with 16% observed a single time. The data were taken from a study of T-cell memory formation after mild COVID-19. What was sequenced was PBMCs or a T cell subset sorted from them (not recorded which). This receptor was identified in a man between 18 and 35 years old who had mild COVID-19 (a few samples of this study predate the infection). Cell type and time point are not known. This chain connects TRBV6-2 or TRBV6-3 to TRBJ2-5, with 7 bases aligning to TRBD1. CDR3 in DNA: TGTGCCAGCAGCCCTTTCCGGGACAGAGGATCCCTCGGGACCCAGTACTTC. Its translation: CASSPFRDRGSLGTQYF.